These 30 T cell receptor beta chains were all obtained from the same sample, sequenced in a study of control samples from healthy donors and cancer patients. The method was immunoSEQ multiplex PCR; TCRdb's version includes in-frame clones alone and lacks a portion of them. The sample comprises around 53,000 clones, 86% of which are singletons, and over 2.5% rests with the top ten. Input material: PBMCs. These receptors all come from a woman aged 50 to 60 with lung cancer.

The chain is built from TRBV3-1 (or the pseudogene TRBV3-2) and TRBJ2-1, with D possibly matching TRBD2 (5 bases). CDR3 length: 15 residues. Germline CDR1 and CDR2: LGHDT and YNNKEL (reference sequence). V was clipped by 3 bases and J by 4 bases, with 13 bases between them. The CDR3 DNA sequence: TGTGCCAGCAGCCAGCTAGCATTGCAATACAATGAGCAGTTCTTC. Translated: CASSQLALQYNEQFF.

The chain combines TRBV12-3 or TRBV12-4 with TRBJ1-2; 7 bases are shared with TRBD1. This CDR3 region has 12 residues. The J segment lost 6 bases and the V segment lost 6 bases, leaving 4 bases of the junction unmatched. The CDR3 is CASSRQGDGYTF. CDR3 nucleotide sequence: TGTGCCAGCAGCCGACAGGGAGATGGCTACACCTTC.

The chain links TRBV19 to TRBJ2-2, with D possibly being TRBD1 (6 bases). V was pared by 4 bases and J by 3 bases, with 15 bases between. This CDR3 region has 16 residues. Germline CDR1 LNHDA, CDR2 SQIVND (reference sequence). CDR3 region: CASSTRQELDTGELFF. The CDR3, as DNA: TGTGCCAGTAGTACGCGACAGGAGTTGGACACCGGGGAGCTGTTTTTT.

This clone showed up just once. The CDR3 region is CASTPGTAQIYGYTF. DNA for the CDR3: TGTGCCAGCACCCCCGGGACAGCTCAAATTTATGGCTACACCTTC. V usage is TRBV7-9 and J usage is TRBJ1-2; 7 bases fit TRBD1. Germline V gene lookup returns CDR1 SEHNR and CDR2 FQNEAQ (reference sequence). The CDR3 is made up of 15 amino acids. The V segment lost 7 bases and the J segment 5 bases; nucleotides outside the gene matches: 13.

This clone was seen a handful of times. The chain links TRBV5-1 to TRBJ1-3; D remains ambiguous. CDR1 and CDR2 (germline): SGHRS, YFSETQ. The CDR3 loop spans 13 amino acids. Trimming took off 1 base at V and 8 bases at J, with 10 bases between the two ends. CDR3 loop: CASSLSLEDTIYF. The CDR3 nucleotides read TGCGCCAGCAGCTTGTCCCTCGAAGACACCATATATTTT.

The genes are TRBV5-4 and TRBJ2-3; TRBD2 is a possible D gene (5 bases). Trimming removed 4 bases from V and 0 bases from J, with 9 bases in between. This CDR3 contains 14 residues. From germline, CDR1 is SGHNT and CDR2 YYREEE (reference sequence). The CDR3 loop is CASSLGLSTDTQYF. CDR3 DNA sequence: TGTGCCAGCAGCCTCGGACTCAGCACAGATACGCAGTATTTT. Full variable domain (rest looked up from reference TRBV5-4 and TRBJ2-3): ETGVTQSPTHLIKTRGQQVTLRCSSQSGHNTVSWYQQALGQGPQFIFQYYREEENGRGNFPPRFSGLQFPNYSSELNVNALELDDSALYLCASSLGLSTDTQYFGPGTRLTVL.

This clone is a singleton in its sample. This chain links TRBV14 with TRBJ2-5; the match to TRBD2 covers 7 bases. The CDR3 is made up of 12 amino acids. J was trimmed by 10 bases and V by 1 base; bases with no gene match: 3. The germline CDR1 and CDR2 sequences are SGHDN and FVKESK. The CDR3 is CASSQVPGGQYF. The CDR3 DNA reads TGTGCCAGCAGCCAAGTACCGGGAGGCCAGTACTTC.

The V and J genes are TRBV18 and TRBJ2-7; 8 nucleotides match TRBD1. Germline V gives CDR1 KGHSH, CDR2 LQKENI. The CDR3 runs 14 residues. J lost 4 bases, V lost 4 bases, and 6 bases had no gene match. CDR3 DNA: TGTGCCAGCTCACTCAAAACAGGGGGGTACGAGCAGTACTTC. Its translation: CASSLKTGGYEQYF.

The chain joins TRBV3-1 (or the pseudogene TRBV3-2) to TRBJ2-2; 8 bases line up with TRBD1. Germline CDR1 and CDR2: LGHDT and YNNKEL (reference sequence). Trimming cost V 1 base and J 6 bases; bases outside gene matches: 1. The CDR3 runs to 14 residues. CDR3 DNA sequence: TGTGCCAGCAGCCAAGGGACAGGGCCCGGGGAGCTGTTTTTT. Encoded protein: CASSQGTGPGELFF.

The chain couples TRBV29-1 to TRBJ1-2; TRBD1 might be the D (6 bases). Germline V gene sequence: CDR1 SQVTM, CDR2 ANQGSEA. The CDR3 runs to 13 residues. V was pared by 6 bases and J by 3 bases, with 14 bases between. The CDR3 DNA follows: TGCAGCGTCCTGAGACAGGCCCACTATGGCTACACCTTC. It translates to CSVLRQAHYGYTF.

This chain connects TRBV5-1 to TRBJ1-1; no firm D call. The germline V gene has CDR1 SGHRS and CDR2 YFSETQ. This CDR3 spans 11 amino acids. The V end was cut by 6 bases, the J end by 0 bases, with 3 bases between. The CDR3 DNA sequence: TGCGCCAGCAAGATGAACACTGAAGCTTTCTTT. It specifies CASKMNTEAFF.

This clone was observed once. The chain carries TRBV5-1 and TRBJ2-3, with TRBD1 matching over 7 bases. Germline loops: CDR1 SGHRS, CDR2 YFSETQ. Germline trimming cut 7 bases from V and 5 bases from J; bases unmatched to any gene: 7. The CDR3 runs to 13 residues. CDR3 coding DNA: TGCGCCAGCTTAAGGGGGCCGCAAGATACGCAGTATTTT. This codes for CASLRGPQDTQYF.

CDR3 amino acids: CASSLLGYNSPLHF. DNA for the CDR3: TGTGCCAGCAGCTTATTGGGGTATAATTCACCCCTCCACTTT. This sequence joins TRBV7-3 and TRBJ1-6; the D is unclear. Trimming removed 2 bases from V and 4 bases from J, with 6 bases in between. CDR1 SGHTA and CDR2 FQGTGA come from the germline V gene. The CDR3 has 14 amino acids.

J is TRBJ1-5 and V is TRBV12-3 or TRBV12-4; 7 bases align to TRBD1. The CDR3 is made up of 13 amino acids. The V and J ends lost 4 bases and 7 bases, in that order; junction bases with no gene match: 4. CDR3 residues: CASSYRGLQPQHF. In DNA, the CDR3 is TGTGCCAGCAGTTACAGGGGTTTGCAGCCCCAGCATTTT.

The chain uses TRBV20-1 and TRBJ1-1; D remains unclear. The V end was cut by 6 bases, the J end by 4 bases, with 9 bases between. CDR3 length: 11 amino acids. Germline-derived CDR1 and CDR2 are DFQATT and SNEGSKA (reference sequence). The CDR3 here is CSAPRATEAFF. The CDR3 DNA reads TGCAGTGCCCCGCGAGCCACTGAAGCTTTCTTT.

V gene TRBV6-1 combines with J gene TRBJ1-5; no clear D. Germline-derived CDR1 and CDR2 are MNHNS and SASEGT. The CDR3 runs to 13 residues. V lost 3 bases, J lost 1 base, and 4 bases lay in between. For the CDR3, the DNA is TGTGCCAGCAGTGAGACAAGCAATCAGCCCCAGCATTTT. The encoded protein is CASSETSNQPQHF.

CDR3 region: CASSLAKLPLHF. The CDR3 DNA is TGTGCCAGCAGTTTAGCGAAACTCCCCCTCCACTTT. This chain joins TRBV12-3 or TRBV12-4 and TRBJ1-6, with unresolved D. The CDR3 has 12 residues. The V end was cut by 0 bases, the J end by 13 bases, with 7 bases between.

The chain couples TRBV6-2 or TRBV6-3 to TRBJ2-3; D is unclear. The CDR3 has 16 amino acids. Germline-derived CDR1 and CDR2 are MNHEY and SVGEGT. V dropped 6 bases and J dropped 5 bases, with 21 bases sitting between them. The CDR3 spells CASRPYADPHQDTQYF. The CDR3 region has the DNA TGTGCCAGCAGGCCTTATGCGGACCCGCACCAAGATACGCAGTATTTT.

This chain links TRBV15 with TRBJ1-1; unclear D gene. V dropped 3 bases and J dropped 0 bases, with 5 bases sitting between them. Germline V CDR1 and CDR2: LNHNV, YYDKDF (reference sequence). There are 13 residues in the CDR3. The CDR3 is CATSRVLNTEAFF. The CDR3 DNA is TGTGCCACCAGCAGGGTCCTGAACACTGAAGCTTTCTTT.

The V and J genes are TRBV9 and TRBJ2-7, with 7 bases matching TRBD1. The germline V gene encodes CDR1 SGDLS and CDR2 YYNGEE. The CDR3 consists of 15 residues. Trimming took 6 bases from V and 1 from J; bases not matched to a gene: 10. CDR3 region: CASTPGDSWSYEQYF. CDR3 in DNA: TGTGCCAGCACTCCCGGGGACAGTTGGTCCTACGAGCAGTACTTC.

The V gene is TRBV19, the J gene TRBJ2-7; perhaps D is TRBD1 or TRBD2 (5 bases each). CDR1 LNHDA and CDR2 SQIVND come from the germline V gene (reference sequence). The V end lost 5 bases, the J end lost 2 bases, and 16 bases lay between the germline ends. The CDR3 consists of 15 residues. The DNA for the CDR3 is TGTGCCAGTAGTGCAGTCTGGGGGTCGACCTACGAGCAGTACTTC. As protein: CASSAVWGSTYEQYF.

This sequence joins TRBV5-4 and TRBJ1-2; TRBD1 aligns across 10 bases. Germline trimming cut 3 bases from V and 4 bases from J; bases unmatched to any gene: 12. CDR1 SGHNT and CDR2 YYREEE come from the germline V gene (reference sequence). CDR3 length equals 17 residues. The CDR3 is CASSSILGQGGTYGYTF. In DNA form, the CDR3 reads TGTGCCAGCAGCTCCATCCTAGGACAGGGGGGCACCTATGGCTACACCTTC.

The chain combines TRBV7-6 with TRBJ2-7, with D perhaps being TRBD1 or TRBD2 (5 bases each). This CDR3 has 12 amino acids. Germline V lookup: CDR1 SGHVS, CDR2 FNYEAQ. The V gene lost 3 bases and the J gene lost 7 bases, with 10 bases spanning the gap. The CDR3 bases are TGTGCCAGCAGCTTTACCGGGGCTGAGCAGTACTTC. Protein product: CASSFTGAEQYF.

The J gene is TRBJ2-1, the V gene TRBV19, with 13 nucleotides matching TRBD2. Trimming removed 5 bases from V and 8 bases from J; junction bases left unmatched: 6. The CDR3 runs 15 residues. CDR1 is LNHDA and CDR2 is SQIVND in the germline V gene (reference sequence). The CDR3 DNA sequence: TGTGCCAGTAGTCCAGGACTAGCGGGGGTGCATGAGCAGTTCTTC. Residues: CASSPGLAGVHEQFF.

The chain carries TRBV5-1 and TRBJ2-7, with D hard to call. The CDR3 is 15 residues long. Germline values: CDR1 SGHRS, CDR2 YFSETQ. Trimming stripped 1 base from V and 0 bases from J, with 11 bases between. The CDR3 region has the DNA TGCGCCAGCAGCTTGACGTCAGGCATCTCCTACGAGCAGTACTTC. Translating it yields CASSLTSGISYEQYF.

V gene TRBV4-2 combines with J gene TRBJ1-6; D is ambiguous. V lost 6 bases and J lost 13, with 22 bases in between. The length of the CDR3 is 15 residues. CDR1 and CDR2 from the germline V gene are LGHNA and YNFKEQ. CDR3 nucleotides: TGTGCCAGCAGTAGTGGCGTAGGACGGTCTGCTCCCCTCCACTTT. Protein: CASSSGVGRSAPLHF.

The chain has TRBV4-3 and TRBJ2-1; D not certain. This CDR3 has 16 residues. Trimming cost V 0 bases and J 0 bases, with 9 bases left between them. Germline V CDR1 and CDR2: LGHNA, YSLEER. CDR3 amino acids: CASSQDWQSSYNEQFF. For the CDR3, the DNA is TGCGCCAGCAGCCAAGATTGGCAGAGCTCCTACAATGAGCAGTTCTTC.

This rearrangement joins TRBV27 to TRBJ1-1; D is uncertain. Germline values: CDR1 MNHEY, CDR2 SMNVEV (reference sequence). This CDR3 contains 15 residues. V was pared by 5 bases and J by 4 bases, with 17 bases between. In DNA, the CDR3 is TGTGCCAGCAGTCGCGACCCCTCGCCCGGCACTGAAGCTTTCTTT. This translates into CASSRDPSPGTEAFF.

Only one count was recorded for this clone. V is TRBV24-1 and J is TRBJ1-6; perhaps TRBD1 as D (6 bases). This CDR3 comprises 14 residues. From germline, CDR1 is KGHDR and CDR2 SFDVKD. Between the trimmed V and J ends, which lost 4 bases and 8 bases, there was a span of 11 bases. The CDR3 is CATSDGGRDSPLHF. The CDR3 nucleotides are TGTGCCACCAGTGACGGGGGCAGGGATTCACCCCTCCACTTT.

The chain employs TRBV18 and TRBJ1-1; D possibly corresponds to TRBD1 (6 bases). The germline gives CDR1 KGHSH, CDR2 LQKENI. With 3 bases removed from V and 4 bases from J, the gap between germline ends came to 15 bases. CDR3 length equals 15 residues. CDR3 nucleotides: TGTGCCAGCTCACCCGAAACAGGGCAGGCCACTGAAGCTTTCTTT. This gives the protein CASSPETGQATEAFF.